The present T cell receptor beta chain was sequenced within a study of OX40 agonist ivuxolimab in advanced cancers. General study findings and limits: Compared with CD4+, CD8+ T cells on average had more expanded clones. Both blood CD4+ and CD8+ T cells showed clonal growth by week 6 at 0.1 to 3.0 mg/kg. Patients with a partial response at 0.1-3.0 mg/kg had among the lowest clonal expansion. The expanded peripheral T cells' antigen specificity was not determined.

About this clone: Its antigen is not known.

Some clones are missing from TCRdb's copy, which holds only in-frame ones; the method was immunoSEQ multiplex PCR. Among 30,000 to 40,000 clones listed, approximately 89% were seen once. The V gene's germline CDR1 is SGDLS and CDR2 YYNGEE. Trimming took off 5 bases at V and 3 bases at J, with 13 bases between the two ends. CDR3 length: 14 amino acids. The chain employs TRBV9 and TRBJ2-3, with a weak D call TRBD2 (6 bases). Here the sequenced sample was CD4+ or CD8+ T cells sorted from blood, taken in a trial of the OX40 agonist ivuxolimab. The sequence was collected from an adult with an advanced solid tumor such as melanoma, head and neck, liver or kidney cancer. The CDR3 reads CASSRPGRTDTQYF. The CDR3 DNA reads TGTGCCAGCAGTCGGCCCGGGAGAACAGATACGCAGTATTTT.